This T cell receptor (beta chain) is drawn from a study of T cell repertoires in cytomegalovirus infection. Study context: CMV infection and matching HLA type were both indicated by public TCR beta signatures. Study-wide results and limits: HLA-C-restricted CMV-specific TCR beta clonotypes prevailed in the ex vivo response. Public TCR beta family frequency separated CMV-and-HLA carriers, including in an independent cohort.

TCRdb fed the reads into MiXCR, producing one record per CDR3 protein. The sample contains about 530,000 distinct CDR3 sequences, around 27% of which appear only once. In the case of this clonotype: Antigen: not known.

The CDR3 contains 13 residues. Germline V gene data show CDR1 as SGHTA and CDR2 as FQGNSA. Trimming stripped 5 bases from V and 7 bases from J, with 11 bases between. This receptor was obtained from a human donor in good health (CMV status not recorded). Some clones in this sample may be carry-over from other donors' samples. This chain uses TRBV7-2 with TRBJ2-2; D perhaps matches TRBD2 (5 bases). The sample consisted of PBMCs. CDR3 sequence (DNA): TGTGCCAGCAGCCTCCCCGGGGTCGGGGAGCTGTTTTTT. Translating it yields CASSLPGVGELFF.